This is a list of T cell receptor beta chains from one sample in a study of early T cells in non-severe SARS-CoV-2 infection. TCRdb redid the calling of the 5' RACE reads with MiXCR, one entry per CDR3 protein. The sample holds approximately 49,000 distinct CDR3 sequences, about 12% seen once. Sequenced input: whole blood. Receptor source: an adult who was a healthcare worker with PCR-confirmed SARS-CoV-2 infection or an uninfected control (not recorded which). The CDR3 runs from the conserved cysteine through the conserved F or W. The order of the fields is J gene, clone size, D gene, V gene, CDR3 DNA, CDR3 protein. D genes are given only for firm matches. Rows give clone size only sometimes, using once, few, many, or a class for an expanded clone.

J gene: TRBJ2-5; clone size: -; D gene: TRBD2; V gene: TRBV5-6; CDR3 DNA: TGTGCCAGCAGCCGCCCGGGACTAGCTTTCGGAGAGACCCAGTACTTC; CDR3 protein: CASSRPGLAFGETQYF
J gene: TRBJ1-2; clone size: -; D gene: -; V gene: TRBV29-1; CDR3 DNA: TGCAGCGTCGCCCCCCGGGCGGGAGGCTACACCTTC; CDR3 protein: CSVAPRAGGYTF
J gene: TRBJ2-7; clone size: many; D gene: TRBD2; V gene: TRBV4-3; CDR3 DNA: TGCGCCAGCAGCCAATCATCTAGCGGGAGGGCCGACGAGCAGTACTTC; CDR3 protein: CASSQSSSGRADEQYF
J gene: TRBJ2-7; clone size: few; D gene: -; V gene: TRBV30; CDR3 DNA: TGTGCCTGGAGTGTAAGCCGGGACGAGCAGTACTTC; CDR3 protein: CAWSVSRDEQYF
J gene: TRBJ1-1; clone size: many; D gene: -; V gene: TRBV20-1; CDR3 DNA: TGCAGTGCTAGGGGTGGTAACACTGAAGCTTTCTTT; CDR3 protein: CSARGGNTEAFF
J gene: TRBJ1-1; clone size: many; D gene: -; V gene: TRBV7-3; CDR3 DNA: TGTGCCAGCAGCTTAGGGCACAGGGCCACTGAAGCTTTCTTT; CDR3 protein: CASSLGHRATEAFF
J gene: TRBJ2-5; clone size: -; D gene: TRBD2; V gene: TRBV11-2; CDR3 DNA: TGTGCCAGCAGCCGGACTAGCGGCCAAGAGACCCAGTACTTC; CDR3 protein: CASSRTSGQETQYF
J gene: TRBJ2-2; clone size: few; D gene: -; V gene: TRBV19; CDR3 DNA: TGTGCCAGTAGAATGATGACAGGGCGGGGTGCGGAGCTGTTTTTT; CDR3 protein: CASRMMTGRGAELFF
J gene: TRBJ1-2; clone size: many; D gene: -; V gene: TRBV30; CDR3 DNA: TGTGCCTGGGGTTTAAACCGGGCCGCCATACTCAGAAACTATGGCTACACCTTC; CDR3 protein: CAWGLNRAAILRNYGYTF
J gene: TRBJ2-7; clone size: -; D gene: -; V gene: TRBV20-1; CDR3 DNA: TGCAGTGCTAAGCGGAGAGGGTACGAGCAGTACTTC; CDR3 protein: CSAKRRGYEQYF
J gene: TRBJ1-1; clone size: few; D gene: TRBD1; V gene: TRBV11-2; CDR3 DNA: TGTGCCAGCAGCTTCCACGTCGGACAGGGGAACACTGAAGCTTTCTTT; CDR3 protein: CASSFHVGQGNTEAFF
J gene: TRBJ2-6; clone size: few; D gene: -; V gene: TRBV9; CDR3 DNA: TGTGCCAGCAGCTCGTTTTCATACGACCCCTCTGGGGCCAACGTCCTGACTTTC; CDR3 protein: CASSSFSYDPSGANVLTF
J gene: TRBJ1-2; clone size: many; D gene: -; V gene: TRBV9; CDR3 DNA: TGTGCCAGCAGCGAGACAGTTAACTATGGCTACACCTTC; CDR3 protein: CASSETVNYGYTF
J gene: TRBJ1-1; clone size: few; D gene: -; V gene: TRBV24-1; CDR3 DNA: TGTGCCACCCGAAGGGACACTGAAGCTTTCTTT; CDR3 protein: CATRRDTEAFF
J gene: TRBJ1-1; clone size: many; D gene: TRBD1; V gene: TRBV18; CDR3 DNA: TGTGCCAGCTCTCAGAAACAGGGGGCCAGCAGGACTGAAGCTTTCTTT; CDR3 protein: CASSQKQGASRTEAFF
J gene: TRBJ1-3; clone size: many; D gene: -; V gene: TRBV20-1; CDR3 DNA: TGCAGTGCTAGAGGGGAGTCGGGAAACACCATATATTTT; CDR3 protein: CSARGESGNTIYF
J gene: TRBJ2-5; clone size: few; D gene: -; V gene: TRBV20-1; CDR3 DNA: TGCAGTGCTACGAGGGACTCCCGGGGGGAGACCCAGTACTTC; CDR3 protein: CSATRDSRGETQYF